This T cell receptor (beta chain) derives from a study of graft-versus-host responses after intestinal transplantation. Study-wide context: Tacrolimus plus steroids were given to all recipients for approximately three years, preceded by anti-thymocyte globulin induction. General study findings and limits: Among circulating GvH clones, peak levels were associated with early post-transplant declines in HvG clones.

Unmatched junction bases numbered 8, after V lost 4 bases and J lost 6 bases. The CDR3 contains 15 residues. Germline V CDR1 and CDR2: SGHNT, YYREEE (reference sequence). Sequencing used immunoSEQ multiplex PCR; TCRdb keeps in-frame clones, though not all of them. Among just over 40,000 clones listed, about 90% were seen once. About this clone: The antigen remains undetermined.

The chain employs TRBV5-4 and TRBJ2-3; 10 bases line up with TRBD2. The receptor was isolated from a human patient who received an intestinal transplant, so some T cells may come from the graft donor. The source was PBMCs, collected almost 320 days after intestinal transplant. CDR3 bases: TGTGCCAGCAGCCGGACAGCGGGAGGGGCGGATACGCAGTATTTT. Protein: CASSRTAGGADTQYF.